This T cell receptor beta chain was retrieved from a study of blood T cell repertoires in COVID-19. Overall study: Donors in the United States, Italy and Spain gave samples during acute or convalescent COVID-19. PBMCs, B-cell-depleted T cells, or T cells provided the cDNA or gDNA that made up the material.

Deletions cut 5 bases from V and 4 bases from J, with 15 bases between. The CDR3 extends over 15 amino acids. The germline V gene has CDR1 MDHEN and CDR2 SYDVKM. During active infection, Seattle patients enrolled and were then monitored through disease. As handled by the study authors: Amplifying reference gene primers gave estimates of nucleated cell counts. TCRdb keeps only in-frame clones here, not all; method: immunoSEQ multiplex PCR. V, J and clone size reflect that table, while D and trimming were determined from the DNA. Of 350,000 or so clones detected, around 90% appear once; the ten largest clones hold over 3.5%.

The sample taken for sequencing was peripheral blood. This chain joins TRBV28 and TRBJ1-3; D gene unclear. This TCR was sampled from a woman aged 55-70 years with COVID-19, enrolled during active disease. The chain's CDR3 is CASSPTSRGGNTIYF. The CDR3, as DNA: TGTGCCAGCAGTCCCACCTCTCGCGGGGGAAACACCATATATTTT.